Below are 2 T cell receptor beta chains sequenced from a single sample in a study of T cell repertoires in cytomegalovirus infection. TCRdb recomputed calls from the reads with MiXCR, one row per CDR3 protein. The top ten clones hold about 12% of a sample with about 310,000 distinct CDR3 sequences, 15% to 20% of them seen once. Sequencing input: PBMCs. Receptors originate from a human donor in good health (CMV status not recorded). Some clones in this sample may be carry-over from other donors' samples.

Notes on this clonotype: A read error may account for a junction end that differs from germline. As DNA, the CDR3 is TGTGCCAGCAGCTTGGGACAGGGGGACAATGATCAGTTCTTC. Translation: CASSLGQGDNDQFF. The rearrangement links TRBV5-6 to TRBJ2-1; TRBD1 matches 9 bases. The germline V gene encodes CDR1 SGHDT and CDR2 YYEEEE. The CDR3 is made up of 14 amino acids.

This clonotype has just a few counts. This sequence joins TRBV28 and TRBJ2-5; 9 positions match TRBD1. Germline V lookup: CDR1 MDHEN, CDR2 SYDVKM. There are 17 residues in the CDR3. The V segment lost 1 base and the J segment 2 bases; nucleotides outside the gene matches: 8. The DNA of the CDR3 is TGTGCCAGCAGTTTATATAAACAGGGGGCCGCGCAAGAGACCCAGTACTTC. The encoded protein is CASSLYKQGAAQETQYF.